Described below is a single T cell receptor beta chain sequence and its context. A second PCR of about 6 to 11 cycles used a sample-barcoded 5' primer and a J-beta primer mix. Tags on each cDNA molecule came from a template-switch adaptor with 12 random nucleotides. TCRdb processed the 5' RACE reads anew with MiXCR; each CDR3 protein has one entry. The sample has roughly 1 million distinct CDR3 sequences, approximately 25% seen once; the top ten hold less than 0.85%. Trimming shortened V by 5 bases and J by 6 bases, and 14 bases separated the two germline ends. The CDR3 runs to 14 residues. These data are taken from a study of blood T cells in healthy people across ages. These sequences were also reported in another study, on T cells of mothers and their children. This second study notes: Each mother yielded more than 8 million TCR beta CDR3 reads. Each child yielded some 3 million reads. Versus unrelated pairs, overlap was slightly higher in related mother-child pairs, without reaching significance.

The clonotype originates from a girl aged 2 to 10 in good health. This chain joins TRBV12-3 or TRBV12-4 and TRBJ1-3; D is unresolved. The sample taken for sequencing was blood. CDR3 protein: CASSALGSVNTIYF. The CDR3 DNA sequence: TGTGCCAGCAGTGCCTTAGGGAGTGTAAACACCATATATTTT.